Sequencing of this TCR beta chain was carried out in a study of circulating tumor DNA in untreated peripheral T-cell lymphoma. General study findings and limits: In 75% to 85% of patients, tumor-specific clonotypes were identified.

In the case of this clone: The antigen is undetermined.

The ends lost 6 bases at V and 3 bases at J; junction bases unmatched: 6. Germline loops: CDR1 SQVTM, CDR2 ANQGSEA. The CDR3 is 13 residues long. Produced via immunoSEQ multiplex PCR; TCRdb's table is partial and in-frame only. The sample carries around 2,000 clones, 70% to 75% recorded once. The tumor tissue sample was taken at baseline before any treatment. The receptor was isolated from a human donor with peripheral T-cell lymphoma. The sample taken for sequencing was tumor tissue. The V call is TRBV29-1, the J call TRBJ1-1, with 8 bases that match TRBD1. The CDR3 coding sequence is TGCAGCGTCATTACAGGGGGTGACACTGAAGCTTTCTTT. Amino acids: CSVITGGDTEAFF.